In its sample, the clone carrying this TCR beta chain was seen a few times. The antigen is not known. The sample holds other DNA sequences that translate to the same CDR3. Trimming pared 4 bases from V and 8 bases from J, leaving 21 bases between. Per the germline V gene, CDR1 is SGDLS and CDR2 is YYNGEE. This CDR3 has 15 residues. This entry comes from a study of cytomegalovirus exposure and HLA in healthy donors. Study results and caveats: Productive rates of about 90% or about 30% were seen for most TCR beta V segments in an earlier analysis. A few V segments could not be told apart, such as TRBV6-2 and TRBV6-3, and were left out.

Not recorded for this donor was the CMV serostatus. The PCR made use of 60 Vbeta and 13 Jbeta primers. Sequencing was performed with immunoSEQ multiplex PCR; in TCRdb, only in-frame clones are kept and a portion is missing. This table holds around 150,000 clones, approximately 61% found once. The sample consisted of PBMCs. This chain connects TRBV9 to TRBJ1-2; D unresolved. The receptor's source is a human donor in good health. CDR3 sequence reads: CASSPTQPSYRGYTF. Here the CDR3 DNA reads TGTGCCAGCAGCCCCACCCAACCTAGTTACCGGGGCTACACCTTC.